This T cell receptor beta chain was captured by sequencing in a study of blood T cell repertoires in COVID-19. CDR1 and CDR2 from the germline V gene are MNHEY and SVGAGI. Trimming took off 5 bases at V and 5 bases at J, with 10 bases between the two ends. There are 14 residues in the CDR3. Clones were sequenced by immunoSEQ multiplex PCR, and TCRdb holds only the in-frame ones, with some missing. The sample records some 95,000 clones, roughly 72% being singletons. The sequencing sample was made of peripheral blood. The V call is TRBV6-5, the J call TRBJ1-6, with D possibly TRBD1 on 5 matching bases. This receptor was obtained from a man in his 70s with acute or convalescent COVID-19. The CDR3 region is CASSRTPNNSPLHF. CDR3 nucleotides: TGTGCCAGCAGTAGGACACCTAATAATTCACCCCTCCACTTT.